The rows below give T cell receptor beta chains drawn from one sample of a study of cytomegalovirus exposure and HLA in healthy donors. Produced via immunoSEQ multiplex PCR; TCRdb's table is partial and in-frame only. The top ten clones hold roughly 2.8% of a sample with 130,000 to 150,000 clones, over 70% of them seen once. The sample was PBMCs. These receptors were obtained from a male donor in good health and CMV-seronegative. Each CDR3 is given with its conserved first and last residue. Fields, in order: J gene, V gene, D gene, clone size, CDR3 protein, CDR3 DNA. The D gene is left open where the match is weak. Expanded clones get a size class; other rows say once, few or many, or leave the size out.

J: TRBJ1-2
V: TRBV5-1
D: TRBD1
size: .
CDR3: CASSPTGGGGYTF
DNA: TGCGCCAGCAGCCCTACAGGGGGAGGCGGCTACACCTTC

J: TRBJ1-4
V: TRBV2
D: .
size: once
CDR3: CASTQDRDEKLFF
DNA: TGTGCCAGCACCCAAGACAGAGATGAAAAACTGTTTTTT

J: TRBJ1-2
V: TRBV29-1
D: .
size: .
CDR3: CSVGGMGGYTF
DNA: TGCAGCGTTGGAGGCATGGGTGGCTACACCTTC

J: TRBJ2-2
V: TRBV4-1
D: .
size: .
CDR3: CASSLEESANTGELFF
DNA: TGCGCCAGCAGCCTAGAGGAGAGCGCCAACACCGGGGAGCTGTTTTTT

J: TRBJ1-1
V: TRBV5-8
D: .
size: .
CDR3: CASSLGAQLLNTEAFF
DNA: TGTGCCAGCAGCTTGGGTGCTCAACTCCTGAACACTGAAGCTTTCTTT

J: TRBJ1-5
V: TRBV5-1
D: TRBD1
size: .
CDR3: CASSFGTGIQPQHF
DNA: TGCGCCAGCAGCTTCGGGACAGGGATTCAGCCCCAGCATTTT

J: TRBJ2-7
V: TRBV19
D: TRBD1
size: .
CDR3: CASSIPGQGERYEQYF
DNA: TGTGCCAGTAGTATCCCGGGACAGGGCGAAAGGTACGAGCAGTACTTC

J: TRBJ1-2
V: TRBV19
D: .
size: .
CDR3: CATRGETPNYGYTF
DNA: TGTGCCACCCGGGGGGAAACGCCTAACTATGGCTACACCTTC

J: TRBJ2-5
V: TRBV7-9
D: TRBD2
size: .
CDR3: CASSQGTSGSGETQYF
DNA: TGTGCCAGCAGCCAAGGGACTAGCGGGAGCGGAGAGACCCAGTACTTC

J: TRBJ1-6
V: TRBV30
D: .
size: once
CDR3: CGMTGSYNSPLHF
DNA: TGTGGCATGACAGGCTCCTATAATTCACCCCTCCACTTT

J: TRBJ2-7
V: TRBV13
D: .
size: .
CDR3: CASSLSLATGIHEQYF
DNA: TGTGCCAGCAGTCTCTCCTTAGCAACAGGAATCCACGAGCAGTACTTC

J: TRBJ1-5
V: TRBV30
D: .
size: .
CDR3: CAWRETREAPQHF
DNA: TGTGCCTGGAGGGAGACCCGGGAGGCGCCCCAGCATTTT

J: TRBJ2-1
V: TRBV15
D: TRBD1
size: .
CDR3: CATSRVGTVNEQFF
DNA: TGTGCCACCAGCAGAGTAGGGACAGTCAATGAGCAGTTCTTC

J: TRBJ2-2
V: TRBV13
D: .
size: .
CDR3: CASSFQHRARTGELFF
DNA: TGTGCCAGCAGCTTCCAGCACAGGGCACGCACCGGGGAGCTGTTTTTT

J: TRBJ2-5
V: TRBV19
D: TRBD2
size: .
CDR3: CASNWGRATLETQYF
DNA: TGTGCCAGTAACTGGGGGAGGGCGACTTTAGAGACCCAGTACTTC

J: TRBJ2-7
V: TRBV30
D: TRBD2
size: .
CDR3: CAWNRGSDHEQYF
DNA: TGCGCCTGGAATCGCGGGAGTGATCACGAGCAGTACTTC

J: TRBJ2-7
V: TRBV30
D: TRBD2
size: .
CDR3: CASTSGGYEQYF
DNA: TGTGCCTCGACTAGCGGGGGCTACGAGCAGTACTTC

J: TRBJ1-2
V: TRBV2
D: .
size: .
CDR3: CASSASQVGYGYTF
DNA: TGTGCCAGCAGTGCATCACAGGTGGGCTATGGCTACACCTTC

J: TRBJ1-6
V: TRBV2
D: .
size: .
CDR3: CASKSEGLSNSPLHF
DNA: TGTGCCAGCAAATCGGAGGGTCTTTCAAATTCACCCCTCCACTTT

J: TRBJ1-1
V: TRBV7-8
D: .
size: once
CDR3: CASSPDWTEAFF
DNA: TGTGCCAGCAGCCCCGACTGGACTGAAGCTTTCTTT

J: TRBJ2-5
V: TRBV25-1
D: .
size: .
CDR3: CASSESVRALSQETQYF
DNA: TGTGCCAGCAGTGAATCGGTCAGGGCCCTTTCCCAAGAGACCCAGTACTTC

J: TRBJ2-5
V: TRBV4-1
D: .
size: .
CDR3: CASTGGGGETQYF
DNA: TGCGCCAGCACAGGTGGGGGCGGGGAGACCCAGTACTTC

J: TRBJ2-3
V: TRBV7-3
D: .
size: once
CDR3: CASSSQSTDTQYF
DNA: TGTGCCAGCAGCTCACAGTCCACAGATACGCAGTATTTT

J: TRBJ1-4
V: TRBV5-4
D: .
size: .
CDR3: CASSSPGEEKLFF
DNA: TGTGCCAGCAGCTCGCCCGGGGAGGAAAAACTGTTTTTT

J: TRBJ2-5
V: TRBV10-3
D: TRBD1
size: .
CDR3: CAISDLDRAQETQYF
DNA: TGTGCCATCAGTGATTTGGACAGGGCCCAAGAGACCCAGTACTTC

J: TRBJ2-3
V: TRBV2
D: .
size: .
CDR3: CASSEGPGPGTDTQYF
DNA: TGTGCCAGCAGTGAAGGGCCGGGCCCGGGGACAGATACGCAGTATTTT

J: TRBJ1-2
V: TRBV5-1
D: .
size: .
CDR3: CASSLIVGGAGGYTF
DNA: TGCGCCAGCAGCTTGATCGTCGGGGGGGCCGGGGGCTACACCTTC

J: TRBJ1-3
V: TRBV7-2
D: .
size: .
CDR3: CASSLVGRPPIYF
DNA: TGTGCCAGCAGCTTAGTTGGGCGACCCCCCATATATTTT

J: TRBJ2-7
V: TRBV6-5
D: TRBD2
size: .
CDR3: CASEKLAGGKAEQYF
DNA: TGTGCCAGCGAAAAACTAGCGGGGGGTAAGGCCGAGCAGTACTTC

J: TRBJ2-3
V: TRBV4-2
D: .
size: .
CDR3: CASSQEREAVAGTDTQYF
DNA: TGTGCCAGCAGCCAAGAGAGGGAGGCGGTGGCGGGCACAGATACGCAGTATTTT

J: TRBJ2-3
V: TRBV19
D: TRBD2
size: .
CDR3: CASSTSGGAGTQYF
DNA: TGTGCCAGTAGTACTAGCGGGGGGGCCGGTACGCAGTATTTT

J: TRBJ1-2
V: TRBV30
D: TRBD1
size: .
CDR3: CAWSVQRTGGFAYGYTF
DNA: TGTGCCTGGAGTGTACAAAGGACAGGGGGCTTCGCCTATGGCTACACCTTC

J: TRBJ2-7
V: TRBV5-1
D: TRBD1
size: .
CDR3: CASSLGGTGGYEQYF
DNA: TGCGCCAGCAGCTTGGGAGGGACAGGGGGCTACGAGCAGTACTTC

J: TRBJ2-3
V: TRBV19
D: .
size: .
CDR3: CATRGGPSTDTQYF
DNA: TGTGCCACCCGAGGGGGACCGAGCACAGATACGCAGTATTTT

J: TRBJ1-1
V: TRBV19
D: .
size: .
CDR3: CASSPGAGYTEAFF
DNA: TGTGCCAGTAGTCCAGGGGCAGGGTACACTGAAGCTTTCTTT

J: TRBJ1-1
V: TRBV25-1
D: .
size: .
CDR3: CASSDPNTGNTEAFF
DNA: TGTGCCAGCAGTGACCCGAACACGGGGAACACTGAAGCTTTCTTT

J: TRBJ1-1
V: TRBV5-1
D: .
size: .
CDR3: CASSLASMNTEAFF
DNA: TGCGCCAGCAGCTTGGCCAGTATGAACACTGAAGCTTTCTTT

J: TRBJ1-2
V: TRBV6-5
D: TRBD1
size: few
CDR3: CASRADDRGNGYTF
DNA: TGTGCCAGTCGAGCTGACGACAGGGGTAATGGCTACACCTTC

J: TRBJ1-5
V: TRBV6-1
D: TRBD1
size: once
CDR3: CASRGQGAEPQHF
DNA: TGTGCCAGCAGGGGACAGGGGGCCGAGCCCCAGCATTTT

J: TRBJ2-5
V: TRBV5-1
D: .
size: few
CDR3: CASSSQGGGETQYF
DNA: TGCGCCAGCAGCTCCCAGGGAGGGGGAGAGACCCAGTACTTC

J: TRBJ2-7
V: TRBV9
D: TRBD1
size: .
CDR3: CASSVDGTGLYEQYF
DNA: TGTGCCAGCAGCGTAGACGGGACAGGGCTCTACGAGCAGTACTTC

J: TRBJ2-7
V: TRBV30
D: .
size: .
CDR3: CAWSLTGTGDEQYF
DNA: TGTGCCTGGAGCCTTACCGGGACGGGGGATGAGCAGTACTTC